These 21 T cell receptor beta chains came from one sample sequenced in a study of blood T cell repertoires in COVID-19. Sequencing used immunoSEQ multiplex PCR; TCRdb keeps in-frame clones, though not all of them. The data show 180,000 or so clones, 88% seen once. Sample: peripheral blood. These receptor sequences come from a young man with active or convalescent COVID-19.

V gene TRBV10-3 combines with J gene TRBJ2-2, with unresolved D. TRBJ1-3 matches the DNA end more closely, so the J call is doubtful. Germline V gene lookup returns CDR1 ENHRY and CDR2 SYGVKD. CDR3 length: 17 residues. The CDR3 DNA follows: TGTGCCATCAGTGAGTCGACTCCGGAAAGCTCTGGAAACACCATATATTTT. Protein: CAISESTPESSGNTIYF.

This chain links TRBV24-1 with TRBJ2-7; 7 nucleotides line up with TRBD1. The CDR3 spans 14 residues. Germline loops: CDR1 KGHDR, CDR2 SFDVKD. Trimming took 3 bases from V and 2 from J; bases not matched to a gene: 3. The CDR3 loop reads CATSDPGQPYEQYF. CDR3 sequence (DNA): TGTGCCACCAGTGATCCGGGACAGCCCTACGAGCAGTACTTC.

The CDR3: CASSLAMNTEAFF. CDR3 coding DNA: TGTGCCAGCAGTCTGGCCATGAACACTGAAGCTTTCTTT. The chain recombines TRBV2 with TRBJ1-1; D gene unclear. The CDR3 extends over 13 amino acids. Germline CDR1 is SNHLY and CDR2 is FYNNEI. V lost 5 bases, J lost 0 bases, and 7 bases lay in between.

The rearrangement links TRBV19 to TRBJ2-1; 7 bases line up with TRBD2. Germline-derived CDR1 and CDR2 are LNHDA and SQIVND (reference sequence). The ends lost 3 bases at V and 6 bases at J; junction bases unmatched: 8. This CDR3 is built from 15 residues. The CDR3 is CASSILAEKTNEQFF. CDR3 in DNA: TGTGCCAGTAGTATTCTAGCGGAAAAAACCAATGAGCAGTTCTTC.

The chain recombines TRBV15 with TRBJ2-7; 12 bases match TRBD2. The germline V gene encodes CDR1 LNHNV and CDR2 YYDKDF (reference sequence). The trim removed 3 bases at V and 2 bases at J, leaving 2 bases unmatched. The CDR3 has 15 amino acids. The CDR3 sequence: CATSSGTSGPYEQYF. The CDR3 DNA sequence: TGTGCCACCAGCAGCGGGACTAGCGGGCCCTACGAGCAGTACTTC. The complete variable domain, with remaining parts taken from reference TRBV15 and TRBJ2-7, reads DAMVIQNPRYQVTQFGKPVTLSCSQTLNHNVMYWYQQKSSQAPKLLFHYYDKDFNNEADTPDNFQSRRPNTSFCFLDIRSPGLGDTAMYLCATSSGTSGPYEQYFGPGTRLTVT.

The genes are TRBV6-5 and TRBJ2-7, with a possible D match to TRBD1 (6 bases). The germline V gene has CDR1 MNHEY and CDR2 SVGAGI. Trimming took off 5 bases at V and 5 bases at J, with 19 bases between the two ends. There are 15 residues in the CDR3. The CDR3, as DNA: TGTGCCAGCAGTCGCCCGGGACAAGAGTCACACGAGCAGTACTTC. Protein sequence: CASSRPGQESHEQYF.

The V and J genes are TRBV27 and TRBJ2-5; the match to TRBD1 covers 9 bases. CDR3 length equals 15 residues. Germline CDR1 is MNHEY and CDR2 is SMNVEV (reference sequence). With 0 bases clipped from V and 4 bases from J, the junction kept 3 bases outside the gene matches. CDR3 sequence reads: CASSLSTGGGETQYF. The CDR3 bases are TGTGCCAGCAGTTTATCAACAGGGGGCGGAGAGACCCAGTACTTC.

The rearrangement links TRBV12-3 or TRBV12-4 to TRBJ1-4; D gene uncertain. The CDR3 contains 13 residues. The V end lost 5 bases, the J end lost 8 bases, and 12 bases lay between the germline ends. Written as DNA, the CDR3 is TGTGCCAGCAGTCCCGGGGAGCAGGAAAAACTGTTTTTT. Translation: CASSPGEQEKLFF.

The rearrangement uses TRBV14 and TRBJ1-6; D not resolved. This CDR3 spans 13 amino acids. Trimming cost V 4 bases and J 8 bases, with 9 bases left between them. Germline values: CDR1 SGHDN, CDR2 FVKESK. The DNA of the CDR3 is TGTGCCAGCAGCCTAGGAGCCTATTCACCCCTCCACTTT. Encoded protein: CASSLGAYSPLHF. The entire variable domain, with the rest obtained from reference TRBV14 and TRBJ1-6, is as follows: EAGVTQFPSHSVIEKGQTVTLRCDPISGHDNLYWYRRVMGKEIKFLLHFVKESKQDESGMPNNRFLAERTGGTYSTLKVQPAELEDSGVYFCASSLGAYSPLHFGNGTRLTVT.

The chain's CDR3 is CASSALQANYGYTF. The CDR3 DNA reads TGTGCCAGCAGCGCACTACAGGCAAACTATGGCTACACCTTC. The rearrangement uses TRBV11-2 and TRBJ1-2; the D gene is possibly TRBD1 (5 bases). V lost 5 bases, J lost 2 bases, and 12 bases lay in between. Germline loops: CDR1 SGHAT, CDR2 FQNNGV. The CDR3 extends over 14 amino acids.

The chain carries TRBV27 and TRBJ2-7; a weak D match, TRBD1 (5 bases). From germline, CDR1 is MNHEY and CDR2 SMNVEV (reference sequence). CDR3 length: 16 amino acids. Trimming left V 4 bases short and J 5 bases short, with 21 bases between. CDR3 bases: TGTGCCAGCAGTTCCCGGAGACAGCGACAAGGCCACGAGCAGTACTTC. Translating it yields CASSSRRQRQGHEQYF.

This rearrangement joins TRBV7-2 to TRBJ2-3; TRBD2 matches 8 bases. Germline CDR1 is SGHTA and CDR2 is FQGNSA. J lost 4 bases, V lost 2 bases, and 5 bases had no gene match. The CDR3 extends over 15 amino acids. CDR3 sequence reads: CASSLFAGGADTQYF. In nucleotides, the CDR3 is TGTGCCAGCAGCTTATTTGCGGGAGGAGCAGATACGCAGTATTTT.

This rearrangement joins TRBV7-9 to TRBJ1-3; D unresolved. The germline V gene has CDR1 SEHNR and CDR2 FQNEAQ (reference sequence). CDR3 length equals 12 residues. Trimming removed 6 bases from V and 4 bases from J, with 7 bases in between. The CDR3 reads CASRPQGNTIYF. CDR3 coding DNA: TGTGCCAGCAGGCCTCAGGGAAACACCATATATTTT.

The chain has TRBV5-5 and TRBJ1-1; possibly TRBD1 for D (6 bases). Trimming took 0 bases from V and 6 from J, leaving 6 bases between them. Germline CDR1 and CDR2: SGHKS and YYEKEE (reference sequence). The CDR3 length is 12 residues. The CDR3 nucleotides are TGTGCCAGCAGCTTGGGGGGGCCTGAAGCTTTCTTT. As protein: CASSLGGPEAFF.

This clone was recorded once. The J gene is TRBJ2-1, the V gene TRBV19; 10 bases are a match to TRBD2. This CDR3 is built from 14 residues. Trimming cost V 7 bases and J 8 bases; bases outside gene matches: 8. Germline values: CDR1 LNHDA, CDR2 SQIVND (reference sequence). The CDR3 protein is CASTEKRGGHEQFF. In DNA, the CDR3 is TGTGCCAGTACCGAAAAGCGGGGGGGCCATGAGCAGTTCTTC. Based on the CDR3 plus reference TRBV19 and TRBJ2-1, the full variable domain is DGGITQSPKYLFRKEGQNVTLSCEQNLNHDAMYWYRQDPGQGLRLIYYSQIVNDFQKGDIAEGYSVSREKKESFPLTVTSAQKNPTAFYLCASTEKRGGHEQFFGPGTRLTVL.

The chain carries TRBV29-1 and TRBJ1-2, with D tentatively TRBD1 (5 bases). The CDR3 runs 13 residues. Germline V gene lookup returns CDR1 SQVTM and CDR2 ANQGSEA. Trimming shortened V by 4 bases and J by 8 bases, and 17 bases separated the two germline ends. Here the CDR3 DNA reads TGCAGCGTTGCCAATATGGGGCGCGTCGGCTACACCTTC. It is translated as CSVANMGRVGYTF. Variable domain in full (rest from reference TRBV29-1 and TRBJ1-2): SAVISQKPSRDICQRGTSLTIQCQVDSQVTMMFWYRQQPGQSLTLIATANQGSEATYESGFVIDKFPISRPNLTFSTLTVSNMSPEDSSIYLCSVANMGRVGYTFGSGTRLTVV.

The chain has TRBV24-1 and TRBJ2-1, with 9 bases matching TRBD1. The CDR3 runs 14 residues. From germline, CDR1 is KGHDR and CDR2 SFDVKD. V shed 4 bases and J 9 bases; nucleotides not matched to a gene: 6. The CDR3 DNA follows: TGTGCCACCAGTGACGGGACAGGGTGGGCTGAGCAGTTCTTC. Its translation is CATSDGTGWAEQFF.

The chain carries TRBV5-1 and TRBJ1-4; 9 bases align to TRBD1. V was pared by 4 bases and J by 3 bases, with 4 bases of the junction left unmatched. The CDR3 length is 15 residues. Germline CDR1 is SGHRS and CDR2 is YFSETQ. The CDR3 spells CASSPQGASNEKLFF. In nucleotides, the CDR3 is TGCGCCAGCAGCCCACAGGGGGCTTCTAATGAAAAACTGTTTTTT.

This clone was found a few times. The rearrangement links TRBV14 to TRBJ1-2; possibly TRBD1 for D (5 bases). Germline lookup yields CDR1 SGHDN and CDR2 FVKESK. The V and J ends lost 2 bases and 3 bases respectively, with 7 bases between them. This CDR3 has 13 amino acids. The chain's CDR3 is CASSQLGDYGYTF. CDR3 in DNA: TGTGCCAGCAGCCAACTAGGGGACTATGGCTACACCTTC.

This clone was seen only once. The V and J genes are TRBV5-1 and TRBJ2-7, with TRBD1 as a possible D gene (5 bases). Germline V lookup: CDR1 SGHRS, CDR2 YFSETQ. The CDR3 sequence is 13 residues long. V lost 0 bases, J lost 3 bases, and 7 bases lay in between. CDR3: CASSLAQDYEQYF. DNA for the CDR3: TGCGCCAGCAGCTTGGCACAGGACTACGAGCAGTACTTC.

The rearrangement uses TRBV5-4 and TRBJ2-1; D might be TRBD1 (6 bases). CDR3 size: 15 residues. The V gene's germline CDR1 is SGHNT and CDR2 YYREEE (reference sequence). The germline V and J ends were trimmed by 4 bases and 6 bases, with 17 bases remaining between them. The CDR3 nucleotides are TGTGCCAGCAGCGAGACAGGATTCCCGCCCAATGAGCAGTTCTTC. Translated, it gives CASSETGFPPNEQFF. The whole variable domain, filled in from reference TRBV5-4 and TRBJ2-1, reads ETGVTQSPTHLIKTRGQQVTLRCSSQSGHNTVSWYQQALGQGPQFIFQYYREEENGRGNFPPRFSGLQFPNYSSELNVNALELDDSALYLCASSETGFPPNEQFFGPGTRLTVL.